Listed below are T cell receptor beta chains from one sample, sequenced in a study of T-cell reconstitution after alpha-beta-depleted transplantation in children. TCRdb reanalysed the PCR reads using MiXCR and keeps one entry per CDR3 protein. This table holds about 410,000 distinct CDR3 sequences, around 21% found once. The source was PBMCs from the stem cell graft donor, collected from the stem cell graft. The receptor source for this set is a human donor who donated a stem cell graft to a child with acute myeloid leukemia. Each CDR3 is given with its conserved first and last residue. D genes are given only for firm matches. Only part of the rows carry a size: once, few, many, or a class if the clone is expanded.

clone_size j_call d_call cdr3_length v_call cdr3_aa cdr3_nt
few TRBJ1-1 . 15 TRBV12-3/TRBV12-4 CASSFRTTENTEAFF TGTGCCAGCAGTTTCCGGACAACTGAAAACACTGAAGCTTTCTTT
. TRBJ1-5 . 14 TRBV20-1 CSAAQKYSNQPQHF TGCAGTGCGGCTCAGAAATATAGCAATCAGCCCCAGCATTTT
. TRBJ2-1 TRBD2 14 TRBV12-3/TRBV12-4 CASSFLAGADEQFF TGTGCCAGCAGTTTTCTAGCGGGAGCTGATGAGCAGTTCTTC
few TRBJ2-1 . 15 TRBV20-1 CSASVADSPITEQFF TGCAGTGCTTCAGTTGCGGACAGCCCCATCACTGAGCAGTTCTTC
few TRBJ2-7 TRBD1 16 TRBV4-3 CASSQTGTARYYEQYF TGCGCCAGCAGCCAGACCGGGACAGCAAGATACTACGAGCAGTACTTC
. TRBJ2-7 . 13 TRBV12-3/TRBV12-4 CASRVGTSYEQYF TGTGCCAGCAGAGTGGGGACCTCCTACGAGCAGTACTTC
. TRBJ2-1 . 14 TRBV27 CASSLSVGGVEQFF TGTGCCAGCAGTTTATCGGTCGGAGGGGTCGAGCAGTTCTTC
. TRBJ2-1 TRBD2 14 TRBV15 CATSDSGSNNEQFF TGTGCCACCAGCGATAGCGGGAGTAACAATGAGCAGTTCTTC
. TRBJ2-7 . 13 TRBV7-2 CASSRTVTYEQYF TGTGCCAGCAGCAGGACGGTGACCTACGAGCAGTACTTC
few TRBJ2-7 . 15 TRBV3-1 CASSQGPAIPYEQYF TGTGCCAGCAGCCAAGGACCCGCAATTCCCTACGAGCAGTACTTC
few TRBJ1-1 . 15 TRBV25-1 CASSETGQEGTEAFF TGTGCCAGCAGTGAAACGGGGCAGGAGGGCACTGAAGCTTTCTTT
few TRBJ2-5 TRBD1 14 TRBV7-3 CASSVGDRYETQYF TGTGCCAGCAGCGTGGGGGACAGATACGAGACCCAGTACTTC
few TRBJ2-2 . 15 TRBV12-5 CASGSADSFTGELFF TGTGCTAGTGGTTCCGCGGACAGTTTCACCGGGGAGCTGTTTTTT
. TRBJ2-1 . 15 TRBV12-3/TRBV12-4 CASSLAVRAYNEQFF TGTGCCAGCAGTTTAGCTGTGCGCGCCTACAATGAGCAGTTCTTC
many TRBJ1-4 . 11 TRBV29-1 CSVELVEKLFF TGCAGCGTTGAATTGGTTGAAAAACTGTTTTTT
many TRBJ1-6 TRBD1 15 TRBV18 CASSPGQGYNSPLHF TGTGCCAGCTCACCCGGACAGGGTTATAATTCACCCCTCCACTTT
once TRBJ1-6 TRBD1 16 TRBV5-6 CASSLGPQGANSPLHF TGTGCCAGCAGCTTGGGTCCACAGGGGGCGAATTCACCCCTCCACTTT
few TRBJ2-7 TRBD2 20 TRBV20-1 CSAQIRRAPGTSGRAGEQYF TGCAGTGCTCAAATCCGGAGAGCGCCAGGGACTAGCGGGAGGGCAGGCGAGCAGTACTTC
. TRBJ2-7 . 13 TRBV6-5 CASRFSRAHEQYF TGTGCCAGCAGATTCTCCAGGGCCCACGAGCAGTACTTC
. TRBJ2-1 TRBD2 18 TRBV12-3/TRBV12-4 CASMPGLAGALSYNEQFF TGTGCCAGCATGCCGGGACTAGCGGGAGCTCTCTCCTACAATGAGCAGTTCTTC
few TRBJ2-5 . 14 TRBV20-1 CSASRGRRTETQYF TGCAGTGCTAGTAGGGGGAGACGGACAGAGACCCAGTACTTC
. TRBJ2-6 TRBD1 17 TRBV6-1 CASSQGQGPYGANVLTF TGTGCCAGCAGCCAAGGACAGGGCCCCTACGGGGCCAACGTCCTGACTTTC